This is a list of T cell receptor beta chains from one sample in a study of naive and memory T cell subsets. TCRdb passed the UMI-ligation and nested PCR reads through MiXCR, listing each CDR3 protein once. The data contain some 21,000 distinct CDR3 sequences, about 10% of them singletons. Sequencing was carried out using central memory CD8+ T cells from blood. Source of these receptors: a human donor in good health. Each CDR3 is given with its conserved first and last residue. The D gene is left open where the match is weak. The listing skips clone size in some rows; elsewhere it reads once, few, many or a size class.

d_gene: .; v_gene: TRBV10-3; abundance: .; j_gene: TRBJ2-1; CDR3nt: TGTGCCATCAGTGACCGGGAACGGACCTACAATGAGCAGTTCTTC; CDR3aa: CAISDRERTYNEQFF
d_gene: TRBD2; v_gene: TRBV3-1; abundance: many; j_gene: TRBJ2-6; CDR3nt: TGTGCCAGCAGCTTCTACCGGACTAGCGGGAGGTCCTCTGGGGCCAACGTCCTGACTTTC; CDR3aa: CASSFYRTSGRSSGANVLTF
d_gene: .; v_gene: TRBV6-1; abundance: .; j_gene: TRBJ1-6; CDR3nt: TGTGCCAGCAGTGAAGTAGTCGGCATAAGCTCCTATAATTCACCCCTCCACTTT; CDR3aa: CASSEVVGISSYNSPLHF
d_gene: TRBD2; v_gene: TRBV13; abundance: many; j_gene: TRBJ2-1; CDR3nt: TGTGCCAGCAGCTTAAGACTAGCGGGCGTGGGTGAGCAGTTCTTC; CDR3aa: CASSLRLAGVGEQFF
d_gene: .; v_gene: TRBV27; abundance: medium-sized; j_gene: TRBJ1-5; CDR3nt: TGTGCCAGCAGCTGGGACAAGGGTCAGCCCCAGCATTTT; CDR3aa: CASSWDKGQPQHF
d_gene: TRBD1; v_gene: TRBV10-3; abundance: .; j_gene: TRBJ2-1; CDR3nt: TGTGCCATCAGTGAGCCTATCGACCGGACAGGGGTGGATGAGCAGTTCTTC; CDR3aa: CAISEPIDRTGVDEQFF
d_gene: TRBD2; v_gene: TRBV6-1; abundance: few; j_gene: TRBJ2-5; CDR3nt: TGTGCCAGCAGTGACGGACTAGCAATAGGAGAGACCCAGTACTTC; CDR3aa: CASSDGLAIGETQYF
d_gene: TRBD1; v_gene: TRBV24-1; abundance: .; j_gene: TRBJ2-1; CDR3nt: TGTGCCACCAGTGCCCCGGGACAGGGTAATGGTGAGCAGTTCTTC; CDR3aa: CATSAPGQGNGEQFF
d_gene: .; v_gene: TRBV15; abundance: .; j_gene: TRBJ2-2; CDR3nt: TGTGCCACCAGCAGAGATGAAGTTGGGGGGGCGACCGGGGAGCTGTTTTTT; CDR3aa: CATSRDEVGGATGELFF
d_gene: .; v_gene: TRBV10-2; abundance: few; j_gene: TRBJ2-1; CDR3nt: TGCGCCAGCAGTGATGGGGGTGAGCAGTTCTTC; CDR3aa: CASSDGGEQFF
d_gene: .; v_gene: TRBV20-1; abundance: few; j_gene: TRBJ2-7; CDR3nt: TGCAGTGCTAGAGGGGCAGAGAACGAGCAGTACTTC; CDR3aa: CSARGAENEQYF